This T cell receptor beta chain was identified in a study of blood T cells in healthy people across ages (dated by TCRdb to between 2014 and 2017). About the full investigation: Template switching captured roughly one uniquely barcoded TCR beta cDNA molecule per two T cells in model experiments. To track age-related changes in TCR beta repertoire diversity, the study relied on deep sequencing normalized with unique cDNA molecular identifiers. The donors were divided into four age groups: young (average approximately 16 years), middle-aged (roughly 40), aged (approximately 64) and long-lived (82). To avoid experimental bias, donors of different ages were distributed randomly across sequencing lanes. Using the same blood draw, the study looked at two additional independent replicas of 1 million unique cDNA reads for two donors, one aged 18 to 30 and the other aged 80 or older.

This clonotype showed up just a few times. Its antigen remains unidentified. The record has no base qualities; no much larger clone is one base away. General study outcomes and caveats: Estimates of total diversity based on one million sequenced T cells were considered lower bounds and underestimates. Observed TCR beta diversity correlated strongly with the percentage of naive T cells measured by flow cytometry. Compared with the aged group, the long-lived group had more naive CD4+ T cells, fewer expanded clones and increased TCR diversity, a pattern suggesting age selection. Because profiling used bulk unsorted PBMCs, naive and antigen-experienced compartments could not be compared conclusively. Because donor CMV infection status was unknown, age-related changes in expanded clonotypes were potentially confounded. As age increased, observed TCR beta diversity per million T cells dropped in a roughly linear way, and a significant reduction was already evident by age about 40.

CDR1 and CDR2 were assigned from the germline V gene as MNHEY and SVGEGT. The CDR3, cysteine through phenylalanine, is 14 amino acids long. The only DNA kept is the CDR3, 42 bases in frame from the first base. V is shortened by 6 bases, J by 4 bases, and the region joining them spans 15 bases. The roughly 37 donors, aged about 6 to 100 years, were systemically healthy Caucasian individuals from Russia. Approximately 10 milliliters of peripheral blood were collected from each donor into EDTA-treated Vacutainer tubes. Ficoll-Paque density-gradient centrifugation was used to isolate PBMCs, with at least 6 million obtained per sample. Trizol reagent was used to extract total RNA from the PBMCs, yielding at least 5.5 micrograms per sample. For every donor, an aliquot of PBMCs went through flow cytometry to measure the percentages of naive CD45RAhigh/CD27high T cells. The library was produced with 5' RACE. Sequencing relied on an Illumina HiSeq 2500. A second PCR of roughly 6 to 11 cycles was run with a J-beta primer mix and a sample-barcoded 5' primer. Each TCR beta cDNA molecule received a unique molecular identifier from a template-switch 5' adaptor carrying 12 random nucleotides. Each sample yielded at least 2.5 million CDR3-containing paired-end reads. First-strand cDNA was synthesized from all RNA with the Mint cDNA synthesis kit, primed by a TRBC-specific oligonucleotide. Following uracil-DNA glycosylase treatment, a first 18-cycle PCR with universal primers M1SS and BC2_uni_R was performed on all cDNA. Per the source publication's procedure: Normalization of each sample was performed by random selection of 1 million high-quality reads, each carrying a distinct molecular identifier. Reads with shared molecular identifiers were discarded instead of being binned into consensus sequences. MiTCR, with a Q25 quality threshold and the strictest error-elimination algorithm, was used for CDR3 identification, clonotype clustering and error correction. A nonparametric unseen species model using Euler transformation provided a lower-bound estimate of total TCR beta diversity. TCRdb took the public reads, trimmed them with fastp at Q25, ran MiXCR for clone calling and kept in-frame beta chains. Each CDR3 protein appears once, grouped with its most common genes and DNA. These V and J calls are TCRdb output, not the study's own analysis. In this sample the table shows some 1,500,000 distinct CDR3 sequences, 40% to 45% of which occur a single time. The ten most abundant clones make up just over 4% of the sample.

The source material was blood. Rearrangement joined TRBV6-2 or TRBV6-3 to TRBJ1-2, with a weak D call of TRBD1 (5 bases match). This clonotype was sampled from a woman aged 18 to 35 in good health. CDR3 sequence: CASSPTGRAYGYTF. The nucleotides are TGTGCCAGCAGCCCAACGGGACGGGCCTATGGCTACACCTTC.